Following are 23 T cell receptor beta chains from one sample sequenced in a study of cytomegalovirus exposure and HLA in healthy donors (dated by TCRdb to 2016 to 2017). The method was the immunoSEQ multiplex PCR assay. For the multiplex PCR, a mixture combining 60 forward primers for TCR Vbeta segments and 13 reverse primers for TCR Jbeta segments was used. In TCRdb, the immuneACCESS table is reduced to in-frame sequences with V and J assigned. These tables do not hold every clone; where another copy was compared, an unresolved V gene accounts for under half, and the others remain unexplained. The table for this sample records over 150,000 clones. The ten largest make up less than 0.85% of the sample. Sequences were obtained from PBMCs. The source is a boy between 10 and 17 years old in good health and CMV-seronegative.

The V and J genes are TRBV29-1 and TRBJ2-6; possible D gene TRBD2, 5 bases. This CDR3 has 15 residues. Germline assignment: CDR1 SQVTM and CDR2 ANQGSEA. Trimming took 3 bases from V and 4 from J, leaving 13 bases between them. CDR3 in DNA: TGCAGCGTTGACTCGGCATCGGGAGGGGCCAACGTCCTGACTTTC. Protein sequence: CSVDSASGGANVLTF.

The CDR3 sequence: CASSSDGGETEAFF. For the CDR3, the DNA is TGTGCCAGCAGCTCGGACGGCGGGGAGACTGAAGCTTTCTTT. The chain is built from TRBV5-5 and TRBJ1-1; D is unresolved. This CDR3 is 14 amino acids long. V lost 3 bases to trimming and J lost 5 bases, with 14 bases between them. Germline lookup yields CDR1 SGHKS and CDR2 YYEKEE (reference sequence).

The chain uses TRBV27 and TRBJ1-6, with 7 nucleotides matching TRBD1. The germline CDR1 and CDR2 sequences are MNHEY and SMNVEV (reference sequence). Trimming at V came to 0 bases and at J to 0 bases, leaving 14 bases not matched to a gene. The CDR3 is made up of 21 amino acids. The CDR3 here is CASSLSITSRDRYSYNSPLHF. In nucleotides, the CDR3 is TGTGCCAGCAGTTTATCGATTACGTCCCGGGACAGATACTCCTATAATTCACCCCTCCACTTT.

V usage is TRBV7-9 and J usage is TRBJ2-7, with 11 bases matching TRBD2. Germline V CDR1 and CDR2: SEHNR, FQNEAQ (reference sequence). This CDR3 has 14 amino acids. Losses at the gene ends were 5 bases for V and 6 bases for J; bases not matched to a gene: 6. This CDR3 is CASSTGTSGVEQYF. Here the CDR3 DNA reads TGTGCCAGCAGCACCGGGACTAGCGGTGTCGAGCAGTACTTC.

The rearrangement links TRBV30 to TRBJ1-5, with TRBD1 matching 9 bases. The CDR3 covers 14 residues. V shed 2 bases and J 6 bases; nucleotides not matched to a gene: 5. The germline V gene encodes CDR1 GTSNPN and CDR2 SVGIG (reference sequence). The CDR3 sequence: CAWSPGTGSQPQHF. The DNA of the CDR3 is TGTGCCTGGAGTCCCGGGACAGGGAGTCAGCCCCAGCATTTT.

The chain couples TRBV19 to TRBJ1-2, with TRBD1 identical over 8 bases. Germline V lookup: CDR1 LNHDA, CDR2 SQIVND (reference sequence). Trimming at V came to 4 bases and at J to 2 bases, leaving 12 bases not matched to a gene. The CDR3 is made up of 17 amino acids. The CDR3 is CASSTPRRQGPNYGYTF. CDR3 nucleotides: TGTGCCAGTAGTACCCCCCGCCGACAGGGGCCAAACTATGGCTACACCTTC.

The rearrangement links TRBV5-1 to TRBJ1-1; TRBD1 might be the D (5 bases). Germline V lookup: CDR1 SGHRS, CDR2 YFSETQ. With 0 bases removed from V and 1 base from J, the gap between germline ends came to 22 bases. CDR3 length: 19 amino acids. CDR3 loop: CASSLDLGVSGGRNTEAFF. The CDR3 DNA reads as TGCGCCAGCAGCTTGGATCTTGGGGTTTCGGGGGGAAGGAACACTGAAGCTTTCTTT.

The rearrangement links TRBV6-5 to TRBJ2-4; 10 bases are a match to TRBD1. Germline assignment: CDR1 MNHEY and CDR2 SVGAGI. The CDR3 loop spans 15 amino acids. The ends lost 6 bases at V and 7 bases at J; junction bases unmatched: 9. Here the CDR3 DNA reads TGTGCCAGCAGCCCCGACAGGGGGCTCTGGAACATTCAGTACTTC. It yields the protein CASSPDRGLWNIQYF.

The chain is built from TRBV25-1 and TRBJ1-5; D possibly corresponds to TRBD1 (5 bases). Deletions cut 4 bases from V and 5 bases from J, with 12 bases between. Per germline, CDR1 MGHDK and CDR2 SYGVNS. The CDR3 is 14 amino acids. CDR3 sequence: CASSGGGVYQPQHF. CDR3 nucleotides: TGTGCCAGCAGTGGGGGGGGAGTCTATCAGCCCCAGCATTTT.

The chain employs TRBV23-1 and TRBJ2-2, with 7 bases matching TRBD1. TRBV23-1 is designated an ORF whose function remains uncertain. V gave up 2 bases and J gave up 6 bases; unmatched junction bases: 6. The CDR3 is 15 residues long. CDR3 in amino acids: CASSQARGGPGELFF. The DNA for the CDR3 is TGCGCCAGCAGTCAAGCGAGAGGGGGCCCCGGGGAGCTGTTTTTT.

The CDR3 sequence is CASSERGGVDTQYF. The CDR3 nucleotides are TGTGCCAGCAGTGAACGGGGGGGGGTAGATACGCAGTATTTT. This sequence joins TRBV6-1 and TRBJ2-3; 8 positions agree with TRBD2. Germline assignment: CDR1 MNHNS and CDR2 SASEGT. V trimming: 2 bases; J trimming: 5 bases; junction bases outside the gene matches: 3. The CDR3 loop spans 14 amino acids.

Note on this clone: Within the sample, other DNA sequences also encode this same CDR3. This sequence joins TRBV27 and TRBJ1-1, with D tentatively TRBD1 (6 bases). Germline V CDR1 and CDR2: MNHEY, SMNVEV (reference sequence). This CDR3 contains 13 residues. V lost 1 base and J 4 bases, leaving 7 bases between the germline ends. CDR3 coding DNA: TGTGCCAGCAGTTTATTCAGGGGCACTGAAGCTTTCTTT. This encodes CASSLFRGTEAFF.

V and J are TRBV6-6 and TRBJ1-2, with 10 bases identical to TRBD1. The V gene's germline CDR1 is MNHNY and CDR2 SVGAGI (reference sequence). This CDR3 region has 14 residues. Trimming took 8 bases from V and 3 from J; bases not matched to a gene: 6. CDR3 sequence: CASSGTGDHYGYTF. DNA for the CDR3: TGTGCCAGCTCGGGGACAGGGGATCACTATGGCTACACCTTC.

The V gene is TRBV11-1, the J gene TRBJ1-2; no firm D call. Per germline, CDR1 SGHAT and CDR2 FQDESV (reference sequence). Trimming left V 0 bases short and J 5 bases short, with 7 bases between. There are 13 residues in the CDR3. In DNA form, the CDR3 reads TGTGCCAGCAGCTTAGCTTCGGGATATGGCTACACCTTC. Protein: CASSLASGYGYTF.

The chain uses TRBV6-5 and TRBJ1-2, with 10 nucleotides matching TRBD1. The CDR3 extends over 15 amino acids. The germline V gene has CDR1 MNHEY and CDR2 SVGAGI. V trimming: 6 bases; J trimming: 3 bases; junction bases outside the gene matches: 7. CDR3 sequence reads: CASRTDRGLDYGYTF. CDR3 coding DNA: TGTGCCAGCAGAACAGACAGGGGGCTCGACTATGGCTACACCTTC.

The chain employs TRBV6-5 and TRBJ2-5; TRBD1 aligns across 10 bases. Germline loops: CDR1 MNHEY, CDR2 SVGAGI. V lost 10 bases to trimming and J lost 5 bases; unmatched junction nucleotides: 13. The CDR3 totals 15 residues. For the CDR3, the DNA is TGTGCCACGGGACAGGGGACCTCTAAGGGGGAGACCCAGTACTTC. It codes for CATGQGTSKGETQYF.

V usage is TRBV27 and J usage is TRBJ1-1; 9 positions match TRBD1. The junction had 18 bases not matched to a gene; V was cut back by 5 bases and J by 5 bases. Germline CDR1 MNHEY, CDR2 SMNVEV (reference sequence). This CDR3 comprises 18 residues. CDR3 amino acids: CASSPWDWTGELGTEAFF. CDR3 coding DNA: TGTGCCAGCAGTCCATGGGATTGGACAGGGGAGCTGGGGACTGAAGCTTTCTTT.

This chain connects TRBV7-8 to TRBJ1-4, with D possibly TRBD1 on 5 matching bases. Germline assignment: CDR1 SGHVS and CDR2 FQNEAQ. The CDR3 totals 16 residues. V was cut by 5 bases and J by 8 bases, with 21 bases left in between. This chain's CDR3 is CASSQRKRGIREKLFF. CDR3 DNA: TGTGCCAGCAGCCAACGAAAGCGGGGGATACGGGAAAAACTGTTTTTT.

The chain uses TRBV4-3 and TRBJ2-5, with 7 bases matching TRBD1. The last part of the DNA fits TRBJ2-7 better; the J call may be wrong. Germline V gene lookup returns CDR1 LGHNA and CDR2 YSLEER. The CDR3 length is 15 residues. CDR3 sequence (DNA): TGCGCCAGCAGCCAAGACGCCAGGGGGTCGGTCGAGCAGTACTTC. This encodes CASSQDARGSVEQYF.

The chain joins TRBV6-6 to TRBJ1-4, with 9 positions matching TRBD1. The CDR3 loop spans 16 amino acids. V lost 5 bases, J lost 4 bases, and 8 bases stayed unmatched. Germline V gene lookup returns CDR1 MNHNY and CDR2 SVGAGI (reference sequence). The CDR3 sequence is CASSPQGQGLNEKLFF. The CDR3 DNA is TGTGCCAGCAGTCCCCAGGGACAGGGCCTTAATGAAAAACTGTTTTTT.

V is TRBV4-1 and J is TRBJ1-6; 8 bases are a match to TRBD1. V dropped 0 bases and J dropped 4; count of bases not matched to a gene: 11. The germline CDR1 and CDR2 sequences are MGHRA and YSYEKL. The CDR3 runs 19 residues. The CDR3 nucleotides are TGCGCCAGCAGCCAAGACGACGGACAGGGCTTTTTATATAATTCACCCCTCCACTTT. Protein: CASSQDDGQGFLYNSPLHF.

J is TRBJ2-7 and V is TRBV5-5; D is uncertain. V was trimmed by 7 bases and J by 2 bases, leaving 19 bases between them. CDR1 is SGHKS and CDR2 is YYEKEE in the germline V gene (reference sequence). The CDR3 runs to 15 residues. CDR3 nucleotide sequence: TGTGCCAGCTTGCGGCTGGAGCGTGTGCCCTACGAGCAGTACTTC. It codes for CASLRLERVPYEQYF.

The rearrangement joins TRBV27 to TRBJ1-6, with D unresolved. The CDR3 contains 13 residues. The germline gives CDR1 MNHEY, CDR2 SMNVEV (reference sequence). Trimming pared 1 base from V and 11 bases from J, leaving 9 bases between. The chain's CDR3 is CASSLYGVAPLHF. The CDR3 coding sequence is TGTGCCAGCAGTTTATACGGGGTCGCACCCCTCCACTTT.